Shown below are 21 T cell receptor beta chains from a single sample sequenced in a study of blood T cell repertoires in COVID-19 (dated by TCRdb to about 2020). The library was prepared using the immunoSEQ multiplex PCR assay. TCRdb carries this immuneACCESS record with in-frame sequences only. Its versions omit some clonotypes, under half of them owing to an unresolved V gene in the studies checked, with the rest unexplained. The sample contains 85,000 to 95,000 clones, under 95% of them found a single time. Clones ranked in the top ten supply 3% to 4% of the sample. Sequencing was carried out using peripheral blood. Every receptor here comes from a woman in her forties or fifties in a cohort sampled during active COVID-19.

The rearrangement uses TRBV2 and TRBJ1-1, with no clear D. V was shortened by 2 bases and J by 2 bases, with 6 bases between the two germline ends. This CDR3 contains 13 residues. Germline lookup yields CDR1 SNHLY and CDR2 FYNNEI. DNA for the CDR3: TGTGCCAGCAGTGAACAGTCTAACACTGAAGCTTTCTTT. This encodes CASSEQSNTEAFF.

This chain uses TRBV28 with TRBJ1-5, with D possibly TRBD1 on 5 matching bases. V gave up 5 bases and J gave up 4 bases, with 18 bases separating them. The CDR3 extends over 16 amino acids. The germline gives CDR1 MDHEN, CDR2 SYDVKM. The CDR3 region is CASSELGGTPNQPQHF. For the CDR3, the DNA is TGTGCCAGCAGTGAGCTGGGGGGGACCCCTAATCAGCCCCAGCATTTT.

The chain has TRBV19 and TRBJ2-3; tentatively, D is TRBD2 (6 bases). This CDR3 is 15 amino acids long. Trimming took 3 bases from V and 4 from J, leaving 14 bases between them. The germline V gene encodes CDR1 LNHDA and CDR2 SQIVND (reference sequence). CDR3 bases: TGTGCCAGTAGTATGGAGGGAGGTTTTGCAGATACGCAGTATTTT. This sequence encodes CASSMEGGFADTQYF.

In this sample, this clone turned up once. This chain uses TRBV5-4 with TRBJ2-7, with 11 bases that match TRBD2. Germline CDR1 is SGHNT and CDR2 is YYREEE (reference sequence). J gave up 2 bases and V 0 bases, and 1 base lay outside the gene matches. There are 15 residues in the CDR3. The CDR3 sequence: CASSLAGLAAYEQYF. CDR3 in DNA: TGTGCCAGCAGCTTGGCGGGACTAGCGGCCTACGAGCAGTACTTC.

The chain combines TRBV5-1 with TRBJ2-7; 7 nucleotides match TRBD2. Germline V gene lookup returns CDR1 SGHRS and CDR2 YFSETQ. The CDR3 covers 14 residues. V was pared by 4 bases and J by 5 bases, with 9 bases of the junction left unmatched. The CDR3 here is CASSRGDGPHEQYF. The CDR3 coding sequence is TGCGCCAGCAGCCGGGGGGACGGTCCCCACGAGCAGTACTTC. Combining the CDR3 with reference TRBV5-1 and TRBJ2-7 gives the whole variable domain KAGVTQTPRYLIKTRGQQVTLSCSPISGHRSVSWYQQTPGQGLQFLFEYFSETQRNKGNFPGRFSGRQFSNSRSEMNVSTLELGDSALYLCASSRGDGPHEQYFGPGTRLTVT.

The chain uses TRBV19 and TRBJ2-1, with 7 bases that match TRBD2. Germline lookup yields CDR1 LNHDA and CDR2 SQIVND (reference sequence). V lost 3 bases, J lost 5 bases, and 13 bases stayed unmatched. This CDR3 is 17 amino acids long. The CDR3 here is CASSIPSYGTKNNEQFF. CDR3 in DNA: TGTGCCAGTAGTATTCCTTCTTACGGGACTAAAAACAATGAGCAGTTCTTC. The whole variable domain, filled in from reference TRBV19 and TRBJ2-1, reads DGGITQSPKYLFRKEGQNVTLSCEQNLNHDAMYWYRQDPGQGLRLIYYSQIVNDFQKGDIAEGYSVSREKKESFPLTVTSAQKNPTAFYLCASSIPSYGTKNNEQFFGPGTRLTVL.

The chain carries TRBV12-3 or TRBV12-4 and TRBJ2-2, with 8 bases lining up with TRBD1. The V and J ends lost 9 bases and 4 bases, in that order; junction bases with no gene match: 4. CDR3 length: 13 amino acids. The CDR3 DNA sequence: TGTGCCAGTTCCAGGGGGCGCACCGGGGAGCTGTTTTTT. This sequence encodes CASSRGRTGELFF.

The rearrangement uses TRBV3-1 (or the pseudogene TRBV3-2) and TRBJ1-2, with TRBD1 identical over 10 bases. The CDR3 loop spans 16 amino acids. J gave up 2 bases and V 3 bases, and 6 bases lay outside the gene matches. Germline assignment: CDR1 LGHDT and CDR2 YNNKEL (reference sequence). In nucleotides, the CDR3 is TGTGCCAGCAGCCAGGTCCCGGGACAGGGGAACTATGGCTACACCTTC. It encodes CASSQVPGQGNYGYTF.

The chain carries TRBV6-5 and TRBJ1-1; perhaps TRBD1 as D (6 bases). This CDR3 contains 11 residues. Trimming stripped 10 bases from V and 2 bases from J, with 8 bases between. CDR1 and CDR2 (germline): MNHEY, SVGAGI. The CDR3 is CATDRNTEAFF. In nucleotides, the CDR3 is TGTGCCACGGACAGAAACACTGAAGCTTTCTTT.

The V call is TRBV19, the J call TRBJ1-2, with TRBD1 matching over 7 bases. V lost 3 bases and J lost 7; bases outside the gene matches: 17. Germline V gene lookup returns CDR1 LNHDA and CDR2 SQIVND (reference sequence). The CDR3 runs to 17 residues. The CDR3 bases are TGTGCCAGTAGTATTACGGGGAGAGGACAGGTCGGAACTGGCTACACCTTC. It is translated as CASSITGRGQVGTGYTF.

Only one count was recorded for this clone. The rearrangement uses TRBV21-1 and TRBJ1-3. TRBV21-1 is noted as a pseudogene. This CDR3 region has 15 residues. The CDR3 sequence: CASSAPGRGGNTIYF. The CDR3 DNA is TGTGCCAGCAGCGCCCCTGGACGGGGGGGAAACACCATATATTTT.

V is TRBV6-2 or TRBV6-3 and J is TRBJ2-7; 7 bases agree with TRBD2. CDR1 MNHEY and CDR2 SVGEGT come from the germline V gene. V lost 5 bases to trimming and J lost 2 bases; unmatched junction nucleotides: 3. This CDR3 is 13 amino acids long. The CDR3 reads CASSGGVAYEQYF. In DNA, the CDR3 is TGTGCCAGCAGTGGGGGGGTCGCCTACGAGCAGTACTTC.

This rearrangement joins TRBV30 to TRBJ2-1; TRBD1 matches 10 bases. The CDR3 is 13 amino acids. Trimming removed 7 bases from V and 10 bases from J; junction bases left unmatched: 10. Germline V gene data show CDR1 as GTSNPN and CDR2 as SVGIG (reference sequence). CDR3 sequence (DNA): TGTGCCTTCACGACAGGGGGCTTGCTCGAGCAGTTCTTC. The encoded protein is CAFTTGGLLEQFF.

This clone was seen a handful of times. V and J are TRBV2 and TRBJ1-3; 8 bases agree with TRBD1. This CDR3 region has 19 residues. From germline, CDR1 is SNHLY and CDR2 FYNNEI. The ends lost 7 bases at V and 0 bases at J; junction bases unmatched: 17. The CDR3 reads CASKRWDRPSTNSGNTIYF. Written as DNA, the CDR3 is TGTGCCAGCAAGCGCTGGGACAGGCCGTCAACAAACTCTGGAAACACCATATATTTT.

A single count supports this clone. The chain carries TRBV3-1 (or the pseudogene TRBV3-2) and TRBJ2-3; D is uncertain. CDR1 and CDR2 from the germline V gene are LGHDT and YNNKEL (reference sequence). Trimming cost V 0 bases and J 0 bases, with 16 bases left between them. This CDR3 has 18 amino acids. The DNA of the CDR3 is TGTGCCAGCAGCCAAGATGTGATGCACCTATCTAGCACAGATACGCAGTATTTT. Its translation: CASSQDVMHLSSTDTQYF.

This chain joins TRBV28 and TRBJ2-3; 14 bases align to TRBD2. This CDR3 region has 17 residues. The J segment lost 5 bases and the V segment lost 3 bases, leaving 7 bases of the junction unmatched. The germline gives CDR1 MDHEN, CDR2 SYDVKM. CDR3 sequence reads: CASSLQGLAGEGDTQYF. The CDR3 region has the DNA TGTGCCAGCAGTTTGCAGGGACTAGCGGGAGAGGGAGATACGCAGTATTTT.

This clone is medium-sized by share. The chain links TRBV5-6 to TRBJ1-2; D possibly corresponds to TRBD1 (6 bases). CDR3 length equals 13 residues. CDR1 and CDR2 from the germline V gene are SGHDT and YYEEEE. The germline V and J ends were trimmed by 2 bases and 8 bases, with 13 bases remaining between them. The chain's CDR3 is CASSFHRDTGYTF. Here the CDR3 DNA reads TGTGCCAGCAGCTTCCACCGGGACACGGGCTACACCTTC.

The chain combines TRBV7-3 with TRBJ1-1, with D maybe TRBD1 (5 bases). CDR1 SGHTA and CDR2 FQGTGA come from the germline V gene. The CDR3 contains 13 residues. V lost 5 bases, J lost 7 bases, and 14 bases lay in between. DNA of the CDR3: TGTGCCAGCAGCCGTAAACCGGGACTTGAAGCTTTCTTT. This sequence encodes CASSRKPGLEAFF.

CDR3 residues: CASSPLLQHNEQFF. Written as DNA, the CDR3 is TGTGCCAGCTCACCATTGTTACAGCACAATGAGCAGTTCTTC. The chain carries TRBV18 and TRBJ2-1, with D unresolved. The V gene lost 2 bases and the J gene lost 5 bases, with 10 bases spanning the gap. The V gene's germline CDR1 is KGHSH and CDR2 LQKENI. The CDR3 totals 14 residues. The whole variable domain, filled in from reference TRBV18 and TRBJ2-1, reads NAGVMQNPRHLVRRRGQEARLRCSPMKGHSHVYWYRQLPEEGLKFMVYLQKENIIDESGMPKERFSAEFPKEGPSILRIQQVVRGDSAAYFCASSPLLQHNEQFFGPGTRLTVL.

J is TRBJ2-6 and V is TRBV19; no firm D call. Germline CDR1 is LNHDA and CDR2 is SQIVND (reference sequence). This CDR3 spans 14 amino acids. V lost 5 bases and J lost 0, with 5 bases in between. The CDR3 region is CASSELSGANVLTF. The CDR3 DNA follows: TGTGCCAGTAGTGAGCTCTCTGGGGCCAACGTCCTGACTTTC.

This rearrangement joins TRBV29-1 to TRBJ1-1; 8 bases fit TRBD1. V was pared by 5 bases and J by 3 bases, with 5 bases of the junction left unmatched. CDR1 is SQVTM and CDR2 is ANQGSEA in the germline V gene. The CDR3 extends over 13 amino acids. CDR3 protein: CSVSPTGDTEAFF. CDR3 DNA sequence: TGCAGCGTTTCCCCGACAGGGGACACTGAAGCTTTCTTT.